The clone carrying this TCR beta chain appeared many times. TCR beta CDR3 regions were amplified from RNA. When the TCR CDR3 underwent first-round RT-PCR, the HTBI primer set was used. One entry per CDR3 protein, called by TCRdb with MiXCR from the multiplex PCR reads. Of a few hundred thousand distinct CDR3 sequences detected, approximately 14% appear once; the ten largest clones hold 6.5% to 8%. This entry comes from a study of T cells in Graves' hyperthyroidism and ophthalmopathy. This CDR3 region has 15 residues. Trimming removed 4 bases at V and 6 bases at J, with 18 bases between. Germline-derived CDR1 and CDR2 are LGHDT and YNNKEL (reference sequence).

The sequence was collected from a woman in her thirties with Graves' hyperthyroidism. The sample consisted of blood. This chain uses TRBV3-1 with TRBJ1-1; D ambiguous. CDR3 sequence (DNA): TGTGCCAGCAGCCCCCCGGTTGGACGCCAGGCTGAAGCTTTCTTT. Translating it yields CASSPPVGRQAEAFF.